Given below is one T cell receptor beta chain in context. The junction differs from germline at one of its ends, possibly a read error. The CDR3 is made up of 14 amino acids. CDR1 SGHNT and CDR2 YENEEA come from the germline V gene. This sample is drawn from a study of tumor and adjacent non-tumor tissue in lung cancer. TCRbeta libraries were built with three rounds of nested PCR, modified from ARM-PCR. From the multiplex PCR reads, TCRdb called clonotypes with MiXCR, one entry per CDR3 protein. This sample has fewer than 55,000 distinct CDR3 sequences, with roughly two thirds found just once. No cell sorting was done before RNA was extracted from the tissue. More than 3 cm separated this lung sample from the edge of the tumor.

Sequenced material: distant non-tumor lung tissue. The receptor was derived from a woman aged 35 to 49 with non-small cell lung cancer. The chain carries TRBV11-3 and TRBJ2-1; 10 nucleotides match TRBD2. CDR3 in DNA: TGTGCCAGGAGCCGAGGGCTAGCGGGGGATGAGCACTTCTTC. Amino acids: CARSRGLAGDEHFF.